A selection of T cell receptor beta chains follows, all from one sample in a study of blood T cell repertoires in COVID-19. The table came from immunoSEQ multiplex PCR; TCRdb's copy has only in-frame clones and leaves some out. The sample has a few hundred thousand clones, around 90% seen once. The sequenced material came from peripheral blood. The receptors stem from a woman in her 30s with COVID-19, enrolled during active disease. CDR3s include the opening cysteine and the closing phenylalanine or tryptophan. Each record gives: CDR3 protein, CDR3 DNA, D gene, V gene, clone size, J gene. The D gene is left open where the match is weak. Not all rows give a size; the values are once, few, many and, for expanded clones, a class.

CDR3aa: CAWSVDSYRPQHF
CDR3nt: TGTGCCTGGAGTGTAGACAGCTATCGGCCCCAGCATTTT
d_gene: -
v_gene: TRBV30
abundance: -
j_gene: TRBJ1-5

CDR3aa: CASSTTGPYNEQFF
CDR3nt: TGTGCCAGCAGTACGACAGGGCCCTACAATGAGCAGTTCTTC
d_gene: TRBD1
v_gene: TRBV27
abundance: -
j_gene: TRBJ2-1

CDR3aa: CSASPGLAGATQYF
CDR3nt: TGCAGTGCTAGTCCGGGGCTAGCGGGTGCGACCCAGTACTTC
d_gene: TRBD2
v_gene: TRBV20-1
abundance: -
j_gene: TRBJ2-5

CDR3aa: CASRATTGELFF
CDR3nt: TGTGCCTCGCGAGCCACCACCGGGGAGCTGTTTTTT
d_gene: -
v_gene: TRBV30
abundance: -
j_gene: TRBJ2-2

CDR3aa: CASSPQVPGISGNTIYF
CDR3nt: TGTGCCAGCAGCCCCCAGGTCCCGGGGATCTCTGGAAACACCATATATTTT
d_gene: -
v_gene: TRBV7-9
abundance: -
j_gene: TRBJ1-3

CDR3aa: CAISVTSGRANTGELFF
CDR3nt: TGTGCCATCAGCGTGACTAGCGGGCGCGCGAACACCGGGGAGCTGTTTTTT
d_gene: TRBD2
v_gene: TRBV10-3
abundance: -
j_gene: TRBJ2-2

CDR3aa: CASSEGLAFSYNEQFF
CDR3nt: TGCGCCAGCAGTGAAGGGCTAGCATTCTCCTACAATGAGCAGTTCTTC
d_gene: -
v_gene: TRBV10-1
abundance: -
j_gene: TRBJ2-1

CDR3aa: CATTPGDRGYQETQYF
CDR3nt: TGTGCCACCACTCCCGGGGACAGAGGCTACCAAGAGACCCAGTACTTC
d_gene: TRBD1
v_gene: TRBV19
abundance: once
j_gene: TRBJ2-5

CDR3aa: CASSPGLAEYEQYF
CDR3nt: TGTGCCAGTAGTCCGGGACTAGCGGAGTACGAGCAGTACTTC
d_gene: TRBD2
v_gene: TRBV19
abundance: -
j_gene: TRBJ2-7

CDR3aa: CASSLRSGGAGTGELFF
CDR3nt: TGTGCCAGCAGTCTCCGTAGCGGGGGGGCAGGTACCGGGGAGCTGTTTTTT
d_gene: TRBD2
v_gene: TRBV6-2/TRBV6-3
abundance: -
j_gene: TRBJ2-2

CDR3aa: CASSPGLAEYQETQYF
CDR3nt: TGTGCCAGCTCACCCGGACTAGCGGAGTACCAAGAGACCCAGTACTTC
d_gene: TRBD2
v_gene: TRBV18
abundance: -
j_gene: TRBJ2-5

CDR3aa: CASRLMAGGADTQYF
CDR3nt: TGTGCCAGCAGGCTAATGGCGGGAGGGGCAGATACGCAGTATTTT
d_gene: TRBD2
v_gene: TRBV6-5
abundance: -
j_gene: TRBJ2-3

CDR3aa: CASSAPYEQYF
CDR3nt: TGTGCCAGCAGCGCGCCCTACGAGCAGTACTTC
d_gene: -
v_gene: TRBV28
abundance: -
j_gene: TRBJ2-7

CDR3aa: CASSLAPSGGTGELFF
CDR3nt: TGTGCCAGCAGCTTAGCGCCTAGCGGGGGAACCGGGGAGCTGTTTTTT
d_gene: TRBD2
v_gene: TRBV7-6
abundance: -
j_gene: TRBJ2-2

CDR3aa: CASSPVRGSSYEQYF
CDR3nt: TGTGCCAGCAGCCCAGTCCGGGGTAGCTCCTACGAGCAGTACTTC
d_gene: -
v_gene: TRBV7-2
abundance: -
j_gene: TRBJ2-7

CDR3aa: CASSWGQGAISNQPQHF
CDR3nt: TGTGCCAGCAGTTGGGGACAGGGGGCTATTAGCAATCAGCCCCAGCATTTT
d_gene: TRBD1
v_gene: TRBV28
abundance: -
j_gene: TRBJ1-5

CDR3aa: CASSYGLGHKGLHEQFF
CDR3nt: TGTGCCAGCAGCTATGGCCTCGGCCACAAGGGGCTCCATGAGCAGTTCTTC
d_gene: -
v_gene: TRBV9
abundance: -
j_gene: TRBJ2-1

CDR3aa: CASSPIGTDQETQYF
CDR3nt: TGTGCCAGCAGCCCAATCGGGACAGACCAAGAGACCCAGTACTTC
d_gene: TRBD1
v_gene: TRBV11-2
abundance: -
j_gene: TRBJ2-5

CDR3aa: CATSDSPLLAPNTGELFF
CDR3nt: TGTGCCACCAGTGATTCTCCCCTCTTAGCGCCGAACACCGGGGAGCTGTTTTTT
d_gene: -
v_gene: TRBV24-1
abundance: -
j_gene: TRBJ2-2

CDR3aa: CSVGSGEQFF
CDR3nt: TGCAGCGTTGGTTCGGGGGAGCAGTTCTTC
d_gene: -
v_gene: TRBV29-1
abundance: -
j_gene: TRBJ2-1

CDR3aa: CASGDRAFSNQPQHF
CDR3nt: TGTGCCAGCGGTGACAGGGCATTTTCCAATCAGCCCCAGCATTTT
d_gene: TRBD1
v_gene: TRBV6-1
abundance: -
j_gene: TRBJ1-5

CDR3aa: CATSRGVAGGVGETQYF
CDR3nt: TGTGCCACCAGCAGAGGGGTTGCGGGGGGAGTCGGAGAGACCCAGTACTTC
d_gene: TRBD2
v_gene: TRBV15
abundance: -
j_gene: TRBJ2-5

CDR3aa: CASSLLDSRTDTQYF
CDR3nt: TGTGCCAGCTCACTCCTAGACAGCCGCACAGATACGCAGTATTTT
d_gene: -
v_gene: TRBV18
abundance: -
j_gene: TRBJ2-3

CDR3aa: CASSLGTGVGYTF
CDR3nt: TGTGCCAGCAGTTTGGGGACAGGGGTTGGCTACACCTTC
d_gene: TRBD1
v_gene: TRBV12-3/TRBV12-4
abundance: -
j_gene: TRBJ1-2

CDR3aa: CASSNAGRGRVNEQFF
CDR3nt: TGTGCCAGTAGTAACGCGGGCAGGGGGCGGGTCAATGAGCAGTTCTTC
d_gene: TRBD1
v_gene: TRBV19
abundance: -
j_gene: TRBJ2-1

CDR3aa: CASSQAWDREPNSGANVLTF
CDR3nt: TGCGCCAGCAGCCAAGCGTGGGACAGGGAACCTAACTCTGGGGCCAACGTCCTGACTTTC
d_gene: TRBD1
v_gene: TRBV4-3
abundance: -
j_gene: TRBJ2-6

CDR3aa: CASRPTRGVNEKLFF
CDR3nt: TGTGCCAGCAGGCCCACCCGGGGGGTTAATGAAAAACTGTTTTTT
d_gene: -
v_gene: TRBV28
abundance: -
j_gene: TRBJ1-4

CDR3aa: CASNELIPGRGNSGNTIYF
CDR3nt: TGTGCCAGCAATGAACTGATTCCCGGACGGGGAAACTCTGGAAACACCATATATTTT
d_gene: -
v_gene: TRBV28
abundance: -
j_gene: TRBJ1-3

CDR3aa: CASSQMAGFYYEQYF
CDR3nt: TGTGCCAGCAGCCAAATGGCAGGTTTTTACTACGAGCAGTACTTC
d_gene: -
v_gene: TRBV3-1/TRBV3-2
abundance: -
j_gene: TRBJ2-7

CDR3aa: CASGWEGSFSEAFF
CDR3nt: TGTGCCAGCGGGTGGGAGGGGAGTTTCTCTGAAGCTTTCTTT
d_gene: -
v_gene: TRBV2
abundance: -
j_gene: TRBJ1-1

CDR3aa: CASSLERGGPTDTQYF
CDR3nt: TGTGCCAGCAGCTTGGAGCGCGGGGGGCCCACAGATACGCAGTATTTT
d_gene: TRBD2
v_gene: TRBV11-2
abundance: -
j_gene: TRBJ2-3

CDR3aa: CASTVGQFNQPQHF
CDR3nt: TGTGCCAGTACCGTCGGACAGTTCAATCAGCCCCAGCATTTT
d_gene: -
v_gene: TRBV19
abundance: -
j_gene: TRBJ1-5

CDR3aa: CASSSPGNYGYTF
CDR3nt: TGTGCCAGCAGCTCTCCAGGGAACTATGGCTACACCTTC
d_gene: -
v_gene: TRBV28
abundance: -
j_gene: TRBJ1-2

CDR3aa: CASRAEGAKNIQYF
CDR3nt: TGTGCCAGTCGGGCGGAGGGAGCCAAAAACATTCAGTACTTC
d_gene: -
v_gene: TRBV19
abundance: -
j_gene: TRBJ2-4

CDR3aa: CASTPAGGPLEQYF
CDR3nt: TGTGCCAGCACCCCAGCGGGGGGGCCTCTCGAGCAGTACTTC
d_gene: TRBD2
v_gene: TRBV6-5
abundance: -
j_gene: TRBJ2-7

CDR3aa: CSVRSPGVGEKLFF
CDR3nt: TGCAGCGTTAGGTCCCCGGGGGTAGGTGAAAAACTGTTTTTT
d_gene: -
v_gene: TRBV29-1
abundance: -
j_gene: TRBJ1-4

CDR3aa: CASSEESGVYYGYTF
CDR3nt: TGTGCCAGCAGTGAAGAGTCAGGGGTTTACTATGGCTACACCTTC
d_gene: -
v_gene: TRBV2
abundance: -
j_gene: TRBJ1-2

CDR3aa: CASRNRVHEQFF
CDR3nt: TGTGCCAGCAGAAACAGGGTCCATGAGCAGTTCTTC
d_gene: -
v_gene: TRBV12-3/TRBV12-4
abundance: -
j_gene: TRBJ2-1

CDR3aa: CASSQDLRVPETQYF
CDR3nt: TGCGCCAGCAGCCAAGATCTTCGAGTCCCGGAGACCCAGTACTTC
d_gene: -
v_gene: TRBV4-3
abundance: -
j_gene: TRBJ2-5

CDR3aa: CASSLAGGPSGNTIYF
CDR3nt: TGCGCCAGCAGCTTGGCCGGAGGGCCATCTGGAAACACCATATATTTT
d_gene: -
v_gene: TRBV5-1
abundance: -
j_gene: TRBJ1-3